These T cell receptor beta chains were read from a single sample in a study of PD-L1 blockade in urothelial cancer. Data came from immunoSEQ multiplex PCR; TCRdb stores just in-frame clones and leaves some out. The table shows roughly 90,000 clones, with roughly 90% occurring only once. The specimen comprised PBMCs, sampled around atezolizumab (anti-PD-L1) treatment. These TCRs come from a woman of 80 years or more with urothelial cancer. Each CDR3 is given with its conserved first and last residue. A D gene is named only where the DNA matches it firmly. The listing skips clone size in some rows; elsewhere it reads once, few, many or a size class.

>TRBV10-3|-|TRBJ1-3|once
CAISESSGNTIYF
TGTGCCATCAGTGAGTCGAGTGGAAACACCATATATTTT
>TRBV2|-|TRBJ1-4|-
CASKGRLKRGTNEKLFF
TGTGCCAGCAAAGGGAGGCTCAAACGGGGAACTAATGAAAAACTGTTTTTT
>TRBV27|-|TRBJ1-3|-
CASGTGDTIYF
TGTGCCAGTGGTACGGGTGACACCATATATTTT
>TRBV19|-|TRBJ1-5|-
CASSPPHGGGNQPQHF
TGTGCCAGTAGTCCTCCACACGGAGGGGGCAATCAGCCCCAGCATTTT
>TRBV30|-|TRBJ2-7|-
CAWSPPRRRSYEQYF
TGTGCCTGGAGTCCCCCACGGCGGAGGTCCTACGAGCAGTACTTC
>TRBV18|TRBD1|TRBJ1-5|-
CASSPPGTGRINQPQHF
TGTGCCAGCTCACCCCCCGGGACAGGGAGAATCAATCAGCCCCAGCATTTT
>TRBV27|-|TRBJ1-5|-
CASPLVHPQGSNQPQHF
TGTGCCAGCCCCCTGGTACATCCGCAGGGTTCCAATCAGCCCCAGCATTTT
>TRBV7-6|-|TRBJ2-5|-
CASSSWGQGQETQYF
TGTGCCAGCAGCTCGTGGGGGCAGGGCCAAGAGACCCAGTACTTC
>TRBV18|TRBD2|TRBJ2-4|-
CASSPPGLAGSLAKNIQYF
TGTGCCAGCTCACCTCCGGGACTAGCGGGGTCTTTAGCCAAAAACATTCAGTACTTC
>TRBV5-4|-|TRBJ1-1|-
CASRDKVSEYTEAFF
TGTGCCAGCAGGGATAAGGTTAGCGAATACACTGAAGCTTTCTTT
>TRBV27|-|TRBJ2-7|-
CASRRVRSSYEQYF
TGTGCCAGCAGACGGGTTAGGAGCTCCTACGAGCAGTACTTC
>TRBV18|TRBD1|TRBJ1-1|-
CASSPGTEGEAFF
TGTGCCAGCTCACCAGGGACAGAGGGGGAAGCTTTCTTT
>TRBV6-5|-|TRBJ2-4|-
CASRARSLAKNIQYF
TGTGCCAGCAGGGCCCGCTCGTTAGCCAAAAACATTCAGTACTTC
>TRBV25-1|-|TRBJ1-1|-
CASSLDDNPNTEAFF
TGTGCCAGCAGCCTGGATGACAACCCGAACACTGAAGCTTTCTTT
>TRBV28|TRBD1|TRBJ1-5|-
CASSFETGGYQPQHF
TGTGCCAGCAGTTTCGAGACAGGGGGTTATCAGCCCCAGCATTTT
>TRBV7-9|TRBD1|TRBJ1-1|-
CASSQIPGQGDTEAFF
TGTGCCAGCAGCCAAATCCCGGGACAGGGTGACACTGAAGCTTTCTTT
>TRBV19|TRBD1|TRBJ1-5|-
CASTGREGGGQPQHF
TGTGCCAGTACAGGAAGGGAAGGGGGCGGCCAGCCCCAGCATTTT
>TRBV6-1|-|TRBJ1-5|-
CASRRDGNQPQHF
TGTGCCAGCCGCAGGGATGGCAATCAGCCCCAGCATTTT
>TRBV5-4|-|TRBJ2-3|-
CASSYNTDTQYF
TGTGCCAGCAGCTATAACACAGATACGCAGTATTTT
>TRBV19|TRBD1|TRBJ2-2|-
CASNTGTGGFANTGELFF
TGTGCCAGTAATACCGGGACAGGGGGCTTCGCGAACACCGGGGAGCTGTTTTTT
>TRBV5-1|TRBD2|TRBJ2-1|-
CASSSLAGGDNEQFF
TGCGCCAGCAGCTCCTTAGCGGGAGGGGACAATGAGCAGTTCTTC
>TRBV5-1|TRBD2|TRBJ2-2|-
CASSPRGDGTGELFF
TGCGCCAGCAGCCCCCGGGGGGATGGGACCGGGGAGCTGTTTTTT
>TRBV9|-|TRBJ2-1|-
CASSQGNNEQFF
TGTGCCAGCAGCCAGGGGAACAATGAGCAGTTCTTC
>TRBV6-5|TRBD2|TRBJ2-5|-
CASSQGTSRQETQYF
TGTGCCAGCAGCCAAGGGACTAGCAGGCAAGAGACCCAGTACTTC
>TRBV7-2|TRBD2|TRBJ2-2|-
CASTPTSGRSGELFF
TGTGCCAGCACCCCTACTAGCGGGAGATCCGGGGAGCTGTTTTTT
>TRBV5-1|-|TRBJ1-5|-
CASSLGGQGNQPQHF
TGCGCCAGCAGCTTGGGGGGGCAAGGCAATCAGCCCCAGCATTTT
>TRBV18|-|TRBJ2-1|-
CASSADSLNEQFF
TGTGCCAGCTCAGCTGACAGCCTCAATGAGCAGTTCTTC
>TRBV7-3|-|TRBJ2-1|-
CASSLRGEQFF
TGTGCCAGCAGCTTAAGGGGCGAGCAGTTCTTC
>TRBV7-3|-|TRBJ2-7|-
CASSLGVGSGYEQYF
TGTGCCAGCAGCTTAGGAGTCGGGAGTGGCTACGAGCAGTACTTC
>TRBV11-1|-|TRBJ2-5|-
CASSLPQGAQETQYF
TGTGCCAGCAGCCTCCCCCAGGGCGCCCAAGAGACCCAGTACTTC
>TRBV27|-|TRBJ2-5|-
CASSLSAGVKETQYF
TGTGCCAGCAGTTTATCGGCAGGGGTGAAAGAGACCCAGTACTTC
>TRBV6-1|TRBD2|TRBJ2-6|-
CASSGGGASGSINVLTF
TGTGCCAGCAGTGGTGGGGGCGCTAGCGGGAGTATAAACGTCCTGACTTTC
>TRBV28|-|TRBJ2-1|-
CASSLGAPTRVFYNEQFF
TGTGCCAGCAGTTTGGGCGCCCCTACTAGGGTCTTCTACAATGAGCAGTTCTTC
>TRBV7-2|-|TRBJ2-1|-
CASSQGGSASYNEQFF
TGTGCCAGCAGCCAGGGGGGTAGCGCCTCCTACAATGAGCAGTTCTTC
>TRBV4-2|-|TRBJ2-7|-
CASSPQKFTYEQYF
TGTGCCAGCAGCCCCCAGAAATTCACCTACGAGCAGTACTTC
>TRBV7-2|TRBD2|TRBJ2-5|-
CASSPRTSGRPEETQYF
TGTGCCAGCAGCCCCCGGACTAGCGGGAGACCGGAAGAGACCCAGTACTTC
>TRBV5-1|TRBD1|TRBJ2-1|-
CASSLAERQGYNEQFF
TGCGCCAGCAGCTTGGCCGAGAGACAGGGGTACAATGAGCAGTTCTTC
>TRBV9|-|TRBJ2-3|-
CASSDRGTTDTQYF
TGTGCCAGCAGCGATCGGGGAACCACAGATACGCAGTATTTT
>TRBV7-3|TRBD1|TRBJ2-5|-
CASSLRGDRGRETQYF
TGTGCCAGCAGCTTGCGAGGGGACAGGGGGCGGGAGACCCAGTACTTC
>TRBV9|-|TRBJ2-7|-
CASSPLQGTAGYEQYF
TGTGCCAGCAGCCCCCTACAGGGAACCGCCGGCTACGAGCAGTACTTC
>TRBV11-2|TRBD1|TRBJ2-4|once
CASSLDRGLGGIQYF
TGTGCCAGCAGCTTAGACAGGGGGCTAGGGGGCATTCAGTACTTC
>TRBV28|TRBD1|TRBJ1-2|once
CASSLRGGGYGYTF
TGTGCCAGCAGTTTACGAGGGGGCGGCTATGGCTACACCTTC
>TRBV2|TRBD1|TRBJ1-1|-
CASRNRGGGTEAFF
TGTGCCAGCAGGAACAGGGGCGGGGGGACTGAAGCTTTCTTT
>TRBV5-4|-|TRBJ2-5|-
CASSFGGGSRVGTQYF
TGTGCCAGCAGCTTTGGGGGGGGCTCCCGGGTGGGGACCCAGTACTTC
>TRBV7-9|TRBD2|TRBJ2-1|once
CASSPSGRPYNEQFF
TGTGCCAGCAGCCCGAGCGGGAGGCCCTACAATGAGCAGTTCTTC
>TRBV28|TRBD1|TRBJ1-1|-
CASRDRGLKNTEAFF
TGTGCCAGCAGGGACAGGGGGCTGAAGAACACTGAAGCTTTCTTT
>TRBV10-1|TRBD1|TRBJ2-7|-
CASSAGTGLEQYF
TGCGCCAGCAGCGCCGGGACAGGGCTCGAGCAGTACTTC
>TRBV27|-|TRBJ2-5|-
CASSRSQGGWETQYF
TGTGCCAGCAGCCGATCCCAGGGTGGGTGGGAGACCCAGTACTTC
>TRBV7-9|TRBD1|TRBJ1-5|-
CASSPGTVNQPQHF
TGTGCCAGCAGCCCCGGGACAGTCAATCAGCCCCAGCATTTT
>TRBV19|-|TRBJ1-2|-
CASSRVTGPNYGYTF
TGTGCCAGTAGTAGGGTGACAGGCCCTAACTATGGCTACACCTTC
>TRBV2|-|TRBJ2-7|-
CAIKRGSSYEQYF
TGTGCCATTAAACGGGGGTCCTCCTACGAGCAGTACTTC
>TRBV27|-|TRBJ1-4|-
CASSLRRTAGEKLFF
TGTGCCAGCAGTTTAAGGAGGACAGCAGGTGAAAAACTGTTTTTT
>TRBV10-3|-|TRBJ1-5|-
CAISDPGGQPQHF
TGTGCCATCAGTGACCCCGGGGGGCAGCCCCAGCATTTT
>TRBV5-4|TRBD1|TRBJ2-2|-
CASSPGTGDTGELFF
TGTGCCAGCAGCCCTGGGACAGGGGACACCGGGGAGCTGTTTTTT
>TRBV11-3|-|TRBJ1-2|-
CASSFSSDSFTLYGYTF
TGTGCCAGCAGCTTTTCTTCGGACAGCTTTACCCTCTATGGCTACACCTTC
>TRBV27|-|TRBJ1-2|-
CASSKPRTDLLNYGYTF
TGTGCCAGCAGTAAGCCTCGGACAGACCTTCTTAACTATGGCTACACCTTC
>TRBV19|-|TRBJ2-1|-
CASSIGPAREQFF
TGTGCCAGTAGTATAGGCCCCGCCAGGGAGCAGTTCTTC